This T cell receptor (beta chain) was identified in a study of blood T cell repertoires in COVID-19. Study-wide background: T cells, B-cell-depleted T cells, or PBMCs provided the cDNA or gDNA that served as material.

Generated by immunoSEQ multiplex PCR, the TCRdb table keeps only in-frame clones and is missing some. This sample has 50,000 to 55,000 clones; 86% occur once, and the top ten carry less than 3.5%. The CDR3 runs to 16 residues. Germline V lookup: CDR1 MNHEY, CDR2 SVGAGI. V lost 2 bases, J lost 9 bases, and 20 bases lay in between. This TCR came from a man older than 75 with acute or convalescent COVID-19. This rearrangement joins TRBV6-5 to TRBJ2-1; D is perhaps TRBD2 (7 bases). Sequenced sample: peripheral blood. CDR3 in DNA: TGTGCCAGCAGTTACCCACCTGAGGGGGGGCCTCGTGAGCAGTTCTTC. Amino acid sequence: CASSYPPEGGPREQFF.